The clone carrying this TCR beta chain was found a few times. Germline CDR1 is SGHDN and CDR2 is FVKESK. CDR3 length: 13 amino acids. Trimming pared 2 bases from V and 4 bases from J, leaving 6 bases between. This specimen belongs to a study of blood T cell repertoires in COVID-19. Some clones are missing from TCRdb's copy, which holds only in-frame ones; the method was immunoSEQ multiplex PCR. The sample yields some 450,000 clones, around 90% seen once. This TCR came from a man aged 18 to 35 with COVID-19, enrolled during active disease. The chain employs TRBV14 and TRBJ2-1, with no clear D. The sequenced sample was peripheral blood. The CDR3 DNA is TGTGCCAGCAGCCAATCAGTGTACAATGAGCAGTTCTTC. Protein: CASSQSVYNEQFF.